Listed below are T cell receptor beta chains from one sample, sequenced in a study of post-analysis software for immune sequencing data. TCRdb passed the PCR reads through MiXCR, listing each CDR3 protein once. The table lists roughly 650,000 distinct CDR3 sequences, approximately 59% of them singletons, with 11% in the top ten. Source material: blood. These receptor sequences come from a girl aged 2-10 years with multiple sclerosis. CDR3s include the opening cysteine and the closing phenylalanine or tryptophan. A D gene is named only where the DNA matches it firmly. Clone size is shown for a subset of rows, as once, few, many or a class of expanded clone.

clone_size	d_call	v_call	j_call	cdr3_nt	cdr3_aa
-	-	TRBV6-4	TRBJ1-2	TGTGCCAGCAGTGCCTCTGCTGGGACACCAACTAACTATGGCTACACCTTC	CASSASAGTPTNYGYTF
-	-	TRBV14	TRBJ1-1	TGTGCCAGCAGTTATTCCGACAGCGCCAACACTGAAGCTTTCTTT	CASSYSDSANTEAFF
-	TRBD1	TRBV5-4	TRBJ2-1	TGTGCCAGCAGCTGGGGACGACAGGGGACTGGGAATGAGCAGTTCTTC	CASSWGRQGTGNEQFF
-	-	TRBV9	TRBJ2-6	TGTGCCAGCAGCGTGGGTTTGGGCTCTGGGGCCAACGTCCTGACTTTC	CASSVGLGSGANVLTF
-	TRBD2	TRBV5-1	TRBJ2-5	TGCGCCAGCAGCTCGGGACTAGATGCGAGGACCCAGTACTTC	CASSSGLDARTQYF
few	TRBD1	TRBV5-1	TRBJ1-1	TGCGCCAGCAGCGAGACAGGGACTGTGAACACTGAAGCTTTCTTT	CASSETGTVNTEAFF
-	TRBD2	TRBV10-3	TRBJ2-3	TGTGCCATCAGTAACCTTTTCTCGGGGGGGCGCACAGATACGCAGTATTTT	CAISNLFSGGRTDTQYF
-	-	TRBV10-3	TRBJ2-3	TGTGCCATCAGCGCGGGACACGGCAGCGATACGCAGTATTTT	CAISAGHGSDTQYF
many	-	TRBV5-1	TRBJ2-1	TGTGCCAGCAGCTTGGATGGTGAGCAGTTCTTC	CASSLDGEQFF
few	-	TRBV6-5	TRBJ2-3	TGTGCCAGCTTTTCGGGAAGACAAGATACGCAGTATTTT	CASFSGRQDTQYF
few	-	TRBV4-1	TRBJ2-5	TGCGCCAGCAGCCAAGAAGCCCCCGGGACTCCCCTTCCTAAGTACTTC	CASSQEAPGTPLPKYF
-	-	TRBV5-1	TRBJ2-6	TGCGCCAGCAGCTTGACCCCCGGTCTAGGAGTGGGGGCCAACGTCCTGACTTTC	CASSLTPGLGVGANVLTF
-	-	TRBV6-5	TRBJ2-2	TGTGCCAGCAGTTATCTCGCCGGGGAGCTGTTTTTT	CASSYLAGELFF
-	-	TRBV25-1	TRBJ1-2	TGTGCCAGCAGTGAAGGAGGACGGCCGATCTATGGCTACACCTTC	CASSEGGRPIYGYTF
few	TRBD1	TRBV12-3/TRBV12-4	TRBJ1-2	TGTGCCAGCACTTCAGGACAGGGGGACTATGGCTACACCTTC	CASTSGQGDYGYTF
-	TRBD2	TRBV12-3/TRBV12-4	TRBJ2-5	TGTGCCAGCAGTTTTAGTCTAGCGGGAGGGACCCAGTACTTC	CASSFSLAGGTQYF
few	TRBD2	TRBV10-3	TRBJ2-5	TGTGCCATCAGTGATGGTTGGCGGGGGACTGAAGAGACCCAGTACTTC	CAISDGWRGTEETQYF
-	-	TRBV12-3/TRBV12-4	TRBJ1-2	TGTGCCAGCAGTCCCCTTACAGGGCACGGCTACACCTTC	CASSPLTGHGYTF
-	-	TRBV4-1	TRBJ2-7	TGCGCCAGCAGCCAAGATCCGGACCCCACCTACGAGCAGTACTTC	CASSQDPDPTYEQYF
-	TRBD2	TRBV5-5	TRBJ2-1	TGTGCCAGTCATTGGGGGGGGAATGAGCAGTTCTTC	CASHWGGNEQFF
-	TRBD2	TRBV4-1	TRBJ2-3	TGCGCCAGCAGCCGCGGACTAGTAGCCACCCAAGCGCAGTATTTT	CASSRGLVATQAQYF
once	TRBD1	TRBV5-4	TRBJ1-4	TGTGCCAGCAGGCCAGACAGGGGGGGTGAAAAACTGTTTTTT	CASRPDRGGEKLFF
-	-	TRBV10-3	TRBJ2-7	TGTGCCATCAGTGAGACAAGGGTGGCCAGGAGCTCCTACGAGCAGTACTTC	CAISETRVARSSYEQYF
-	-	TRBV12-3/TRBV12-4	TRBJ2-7	TGTGCCAGCAGCCCTGCTCCAGGGATCGTCCACGAGCAGTACTTC	CASSPAPGIVHEQYF
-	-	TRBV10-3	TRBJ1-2	TGTGCCATCAGTGAGGGACCCCGGGATGGCTACACCTTC	CAISEGPRDGYTF
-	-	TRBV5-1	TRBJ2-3	TGCGCCAGCAGCTCCTGGGGGGAAAGAATAGATACGCAGTATTTT	CASSSWGERIDTQYF
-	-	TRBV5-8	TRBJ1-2	TGTGCCAGCAGCAGGGTGGCGGGAGCTAACTATGGCTACACCTTC	CASSRVAGANYGYTF
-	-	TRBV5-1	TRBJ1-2	TGCGCCAGCAGCCCCTACCCTGAGGCGGACCTCTATGGCTACACCTTC	CASSPYPEADLYGYTF
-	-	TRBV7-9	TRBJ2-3	TGTGCCAGCAGCCCCGTCGGTAGGGGCACAGATACGCAGTATTTT	CASSPVGRGTDTQYF
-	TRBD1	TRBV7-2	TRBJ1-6	TGTGCCAGCAGCCCGGTAGCGTGGACAGGGCGGTCACCCCTCCACTTT	CASSPVAWTGRSPLHF
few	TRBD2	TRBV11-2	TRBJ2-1	TGTGCCAGCAGCTCCCAACCGGGACTAGGGGGAAATGAGCAGTTCTTC	CASSSQPGLGGNEQFF
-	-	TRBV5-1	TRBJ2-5	TGCGCCAGCAGCTTAGCCTGGCAAGAGACCCAGTACTTC	CASSLAWQETQYF
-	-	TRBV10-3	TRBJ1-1	TGTGCCACCAGAGAAGAGTCGGTGAACACTGAAGCTTTCTTT	CATREESVNTEAFF
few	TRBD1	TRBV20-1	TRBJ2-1	TGCAGTGCCCGACAGGGGGCTGGTGAGCAGTTCTTC	CSARQGAGEQFF
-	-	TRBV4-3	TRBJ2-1	TGCGCCAGCAGCCAAACAGCCTCTAGCTCCTATGAGCAGTTCTTC	CASSQTASSSYEQFF
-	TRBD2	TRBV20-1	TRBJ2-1	TGCAGTGCAATAGCGACTAGCGGGACCCACAATGAGCAGTTCTTC	CSAIATSGTHNEQFF
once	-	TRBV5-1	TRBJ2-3	TGCGCCAGCAGTTCCACCTCGGGGGGCCCTAACCGGAAAACAGATACGCAGTATTTT	CASSSTSGGPNRKTDTQYF
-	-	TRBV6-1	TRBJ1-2	TGTGCCAGCAGTGAATATGTCCATGGCTACACCTTC	CASSEYVHGYTF
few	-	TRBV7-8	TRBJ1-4	TGTGCCAGCAGCCTTTCATTTGGGGCTAATGAAAAACTGTTTTTT	CASSLSFGANEKLFF
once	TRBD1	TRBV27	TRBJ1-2	TGTGCCAGCAGGGGAACAGGGGGAAAGGATGGCTACGCCTTC	CASRGTGGKDGYAF
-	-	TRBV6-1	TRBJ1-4	TGTGCCAGCAGTGCGGGCAGCTTTAATGAAAAACTGTTTTTT	CASSAGSFNEKLFF
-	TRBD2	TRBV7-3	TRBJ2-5	TGTGCCAGCAGCCCCGGGACTAGCGGGAGGGTGGAGACCCAGTACTTC	CASSPGTSGRVETQYF
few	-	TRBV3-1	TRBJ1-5	TGTGCCAGCAGCCAAGGGACGGCCTATAGCAATCAGCCCCAGCATTTT	CASSQGTAYSNQPQHF
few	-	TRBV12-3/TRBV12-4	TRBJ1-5	TGTGCCAGCAGTCGCGACGGGGGAAATCAGCCCCAGCATTTT	CASSRDGGNQPQHF
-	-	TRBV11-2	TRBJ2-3	TGTGCCAGCAGCCCACTCCGGGGACCCACAGATACGCAGTATTTT	CASSPLRGPTDTQYF
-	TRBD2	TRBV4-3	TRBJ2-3	TGCGCCAGCAGCCAAGATTGGGCGGGGGGGCCAGCAGATACGCAGTATTTT	CASSQDWAGGPADTQYF
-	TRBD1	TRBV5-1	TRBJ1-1	TGCGCCAGCAGCTTGGCCGGGACAGGGGTTGAAGCTTTCTTT	CASSLAGTGVEAFF
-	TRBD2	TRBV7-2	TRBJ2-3	TGTGCCAGCAGCTTAGTGGGGCGGGGGGGCCCGACAGATACGCAGTATTTT	CASSLVGRGGPTDTQYF
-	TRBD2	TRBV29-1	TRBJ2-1	TGCAGCGTCGAGACTAGCGGGTTGTCCTACAATGAGCAGTTCTTC	CSVETSGLSYNEQFF
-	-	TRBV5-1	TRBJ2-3	TGCGCCAGCAGCTACCGACAGGTTCCAGATACGCAGTATTTT	CASSYRQVPDTQYF
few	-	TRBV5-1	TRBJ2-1	TGCGCCAGCAGCCTCCGGGACTCCTTCAATGAGCAGTTCTTC	CASSLRDSFNEQFF
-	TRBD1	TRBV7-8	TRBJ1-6	TGTGCCAGCAGCTTACCCCCGACAGGGGAATCACCCCTCCACTTT	CASSLPPTGESPLHF
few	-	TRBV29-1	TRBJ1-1	TGCAGCGTTGAATGGAGGACTGAAGCTTTCTTT	CSVEWRTEAFF
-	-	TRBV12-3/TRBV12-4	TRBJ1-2	TGTGCCAGCAGCCCACGTATCAGGGCTAACTATGGCTACACCTTC	CASSPRIRANYGYTF
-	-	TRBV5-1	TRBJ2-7	TGCGCCAGCAGCCGCCGGGGTCCGAGGGAGCAGTACTTC	CASSRRGPREQYF
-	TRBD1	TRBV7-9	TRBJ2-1	TGTGCCAGCAGCTTCCGACAGGGGCTCCACAATGAGCAGTTCTTC	CASSFRQGLHNEQFF
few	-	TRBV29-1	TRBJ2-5	TGCAGTGCCGGGTACCAAGAGACCCAGTACTTC	CSAGYQETQYF
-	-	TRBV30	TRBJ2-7	TGTGCCTGGAAAAGCTCCTACGAGCAGTACTTC	CAWKSSYEQYF
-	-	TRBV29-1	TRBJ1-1	TGCAGCGTTGAAGGGGGACCAGCTTTCTTT	CSVEGGPAFF
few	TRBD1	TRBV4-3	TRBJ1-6	TGCGCCAGCAGCCGGACAGGACCCAATTCACCCCTCCACTTT	CASSRTGPNSPLHF